Following are 27 T cell receptor beta chains from one sample sequenced in a study of CD8 T cells in ankylosing spondylitis. TCRdb passed the 5' RACE reads through MiXCR, listing each CDR3 protein once. Among about 240,000 distinct CDR3 sequences listed, over 9.5% were seen once. Input material: blood, either unsorted or a sorted T cell fraction (not recorded which). These receptors all stem from a male donor with ankylosing spondylitis or in good health (not recorded which).

This clonotype was seen many times. This chain uses TRBV12-3 or TRBV12-4 with TRBJ2-1; D perhaps matches TRBD1 (5 bases). This CDR3 contains 16 residues. The V end was cut by 5 bases, the J end by 1 base, with 15 bases between. The CDR3 is CASSGLGLGSYNEQFF. The CDR3 coding sequence is TGTGCCAGCAGTGGCCTGGGGCTCGGTTCCTACAATGAGCAGTTCTTC.

This clonotype was counted at least ten times. The rearrangement links TRBV29-1 to TRBJ2-7; D unresolved. From germline, CDR1 is SQVTM and CDR2 ANQGSEA. This CDR3 region has 12 residues. Trimming shortened V by 1 base and J by 0 bases, and 4 bases separated the two germline ends. The CDR3 bases are TGCAGCGTTGAAGTTAGCTCCTACGAGCAGTACTTC. Amino acid sequence: CSVEVSSYEQYF.

This clonotype was recorded at least ten times. This sequence joins TRBV7-2 and TRBJ2-3; 11 bases align to TRBD2. The CDR3 loop spans 15 amino acids. The germline gives CDR1 SGHTA, CDR2 FQGNSA. V trimming: 3 bases; J trimming: 6 bases; junction bases outside the gene matches: 5. The CDR3 region is CASSFRTSGWDTQYF. For the CDR3, the DNA is TGTGCCAGCAGCTTCCGGACTAGCGGGTGGGATACGCAGTATTTT.

This clonotype has ten or more counts. The chain links TRBV4-2 to TRBJ1-4; D might be TRBD1 (5 bases). The germline gives CDR1 LGHNA, CDR2 YNFKEQ. Deletions cut 0 bases from V and 8 bases from J, with 16 bases between. This CDR3 spans 16 amino acids. The CDR3 bases are TGTGCCAGCAGCCAAGATCTCGGGGGGGATGGGGAAAAACTGTTTTTT. Translation: CASSQDLGGDGEKLFF.

This clonotype was seen a handful of times. The genes are TRBV4-2 and TRBJ1-1, with TRBD1 matching over 7 bases. The CDR3 totals 15 residues. Losses at the gene ends were 1 base for V and 3 bases for J; bases not matched to a gene: 5. The V gene's germline CDR1 is LGHNA and CDR2 YNFKEQ. The CDR3 sequence is CASSQGDSYHTEAFF. The DNA of the CDR3 is TGTGCCAGCAGCCAAGGGGACAGTTACCACACTGAAGCTTTCTTT.

Many counts were recorded for this clonotype. This chain uses TRBV3-1 with TRBJ1-3; D may be TRBD1 (5 bases). Germline V gene sequence: CDR1 LGHDT, CDR2 YNNKEL (reference sequence). Trimming pared 0 bases from V and 2 bases from J, leaving 11 bases between. CDR3 length: 16 amino acids. The CDR3 coding sequence is TGTGCCAGCAGCCAAGAATCCAGAGGGGCTGGAAACACCATATATTTT. Translation gives CASSQESRGAGNTIYF.

The sample holds many counts of this clonotype. V usage is TRBV5-1 and J usage is TRBJ2-7; TRBD1 matches 12 bases. The V segment lost 4 bases and the J segment 7 bases; nucleotides outside the gene matches: 9. Germline CDR1 SGHRS, CDR2 YFSETQ. The CDR3 length is 15 residues. In DNA form, the CDR3 reads TGCGCCAGCAGCAACAAGGGACAGGGGGCAAAAGAGCAGTACTTC. This encodes CASSNKGQGAKEQYF.

About this clonotype itself: A much larger clone sits a single nucleotide away, making a read error possible. The genes are TRBV30 and TRBJ1-3, with D maybe TRBD1 (6 bases). The CDR3 contains 14 residues. In germline, CDR1 is GTSNPN, CDR2 SVGIG (reference sequence). CDR3: CVWTTGSSGNTIYF. The CDR3 region has the DNA TGTGTCTGGACGACAGGTAGCTCTGGAAACACCATATATTTT.

This clonotype came up a few times. J is TRBJ2-1 and V is TRBV6-2 or TRBV6-3; 7 bases match TRBD1. V shed 8 bases and J 9 bases; nucleotides not matched to a gene: 13. The CDR3 sequence is 14 residues long. The germline V gene has CDR1 MNHEY and CDR2 SVGEGT. CDR3 protein: CASLRDSISGEQFF. The CDR3 nucleotides are TGTGCCAGCCTCCGGGACAGCATATCGGGTGAGCAGTTCTTC.

The chain employs TRBV12-3 or TRBV12-4 and TRBJ2-3, with unresolved D. The V and J ends lost 3 bases and 0 bases respectively, with 16 bases between them. The length of the CDR3 is 17 residues. CDR3 nucleotide sequence: TGTGCCAGCAGTTTGAGAGTGGGTACTATTAGCACAGATACGCAGTATTTT. As protein: CASSLRVGTISTDTQYF.

This clonotype has just a few counts. J is TRBJ2-7 and V is TRBV4-2; 14 bases are a match to TRBD2. This CDR3 has 16 amino acids. Germline trimming cut 4 bases from V and 7 bases from J; bases unmatched to any gene: 9. Germline V lookup: CDR1 LGHNA, CDR2 YNFKEQ. CDR3 bases: TGTGCCAGCAGCCCCGGGACTAGCGGGGGCAGCCGGGAGCAGTACTTC. Translation gives CASSPGTSGGSREQYF.

In this sample, this clonotype turned up many times. The chain uses TRBV6-5 and TRBJ2-1; unclear D gene. The CDR3 extends over 14 amino acids. With 2 bases removed from V and 5 bases from J, the gap between germline ends came to 10 bases. The germline V gene has CDR1 MNHEY and CDR2 SVGAGI. CDR3: CASSYRVTHNEQFF. CDR3 in DNA: TGTGCCAGCAGTTACAGGGTGACCCACAATGAGCAGTTCTTC.

At least ten counts were recorded for this clonotype. The chain couples TRBV20-1 to TRBJ2-4; possibly TRBD1 or TRBD2 for D (5 bases each). This CDR3 has 15 amino acids. The V end was cut by 1 base, the J end by 4 bases, with 14 bases between. CDR1 and CDR2 (germline): DFQATT, SNEGSKA (reference sequence). CDR3 DNA: TGCAGTGCTAGAGTCCCCGGGACCGTTAAAAACATTCAGTACTTC. This sequence encodes CSARVPGTVKNIQYF.

This clonotype occurred many times. The chain is built from TRBV6-1 and TRBJ2-3; 10 nucleotides agree with TRBD1. The CDR3 covers 15 residues. Germline V gives CDR1 MNHNS, CDR2 SASEGT. Unmatched junction bases numbered 13, after V lost 10 bases and J lost 6 bases. CDR3 DNA sequence: TGTGCCACCCGGGACAGGGGTGGTTGGATTGATACGCAGTATTTT. It is translated as CATRDRGGWIDTQYF.

This clonotype has a single count. The rearrangement joins TRBV7-9 to TRBJ1-1; no definite D call. This CDR3 is built from 12 residues. V lost 5 bases, J lost 8 bases, and 12 bases lay in between. Germline V gives CDR1 SEHNR, CDR2 FQNEAQ (reference sequence). The CDR3, as DNA: TGTGCCAGCAGCCCCGGTGTTCGGGAAGCTTTCTTT. Residues: CASSPGVREAFF.

This clonotype has a handful of counts. The chain employs TRBV10-2 and TRBJ1-2, with a weak D call TRBD1 (6 bases). The CDR3 length is 14 residues. The germline V gene has CDR1 WSHSY and CDR2 SAAADI. V lost 5 bases and J lost 3, with 13 bases in between. CDR3 nucleotides: TGCGCCAGCAGTCCCGACACAGGGTACTATGGCTACACCTTC. This sequence encodes CASSPDTGYYGYTF.

This clonotype was found many times. This chain connects TRBV9 to TRBJ1-6; 8 bases agree with TRBD1. The J segment lost 8 bases and the V segment lost 0 bases, leaving 7 bases of the junction unmatched. Germline-derived CDR1 and CDR2 are SGDLS and YYNGEE. The CDR3 consists of 16 residues. Here the CDR3 reads CASSVVTGGSHSPLHF. The CDR3 coding sequence is TGTGCCAGCAGCGTAGTTACAGGGGGTAGTCATTCACCCCTCCACTTT.

The sample holds many counts of this clonotype. V gene TRBV12-3 or TRBV12-4 combines with J gene TRBJ2-2, with 7 nucleotides matching TRBD1. With V trimmed by 5 bases and J by 5 bases, 5 bases remained unmatched. This CDR3 region has 14 residues. The CDR3 coding sequence is TGTGCCAGCAGTCCGACAGGGCCTACCGGGGAGCTGTTTTTT. This sequence encodes CASSPTGPTGELFF.

This clonotype was seen repeatedly, ten times or more. The V call is TRBV20-1, the J call TRBJ2-1; D not resolved. The V gene's germline CDR1 is DFQATT and CDR2 SNEGSKA (reference sequence). V was trimmed by 2 bases and J by 10 bases, leaving 15 bases between them. The CDR3 is 13 amino acids. The CDR3 region has the DNA TGCAGTGCTAGACTTGAAAGACTTGGGGAGCAGTTCTTC. Translation: CSARLERLGEQFF.

This clonotype was observed a handful of times. CDR3 protein: CASSAHQGVYEQYF. CDR3 DNA: TGTGCCAGCAGCGCCCATCAGGGGGTATACGAGCAGTACTTC. The rearrangement links TRBV5-4 to TRBJ2-7; the match to TRBD1 covers 7 bases. CDR1 and CDR2 (germline): SGHNT, YYREEE (reference sequence). This CDR3 has 14 residues. Germline trimming cut 4 bases from V and 4 bases from J; bases unmatched to any gene: 8.

This clonotype has a count of ten or more. This chain connects TRBV12-5 to TRBJ2-1; 8 nucleotides align to TRBD2. Germline V gives CDR1 LGHNT, CDR2 FRNRAP. This CDR3 is 15 amino acids long. With V trimmed by 2 bases and J by 6 bases, 6 bases remained unmatched. The CDR3, as DNA: TGTGCTAGTGGTTTGTTAGCGGGACCACCCAATGAGCAGTTCTTC. It codes for CASGLLAGPPNEQFF. Based on the CDR3 plus reference TRBV12-5 and TRBJ2-1, the full variable domain is DARVTQTPRHKVTEMGQEVTMRCQPILGHNTVFWYRQTMMQGLELLAYFRNRAPLDDSGMPKDRFSAEMPDATLATLKIQPSEPRDSAVYFCASGLLAGPPNEQFFGPGTRLTVL.

This clonotype was seen ten or more times. V gene TRBV5-1 combines with J gene TRBJ2-2; unclear D gene. Trimming removed 1 base from V and 1 base from J, with 14 bases in between. Germline V gives CDR1 SGHRS, CDR2 YFSETQ. CDR3 length: 17 amino acids. CDR3 nucleotides: TGCGCCAGCAGCTTGAGAGAAACCCGCCTGAACACCGGGGAGCTGTTTTTT. Encoded protein: CASSLRETRLNTGELFF. The variable domain in full, completed from reference TRBV5-1 and TRBJ2-2, reads KAGVTQTPRYLIKTRGQQVTLSCSPISGHRSVSWYQQTPGQGLQFLFEYFSETQRNKGNFPGRFSGRQFSNSRSEMNVSTLELGDSALYLCASSLRETRLNTGELFFGEGSRLTVL.

This rearrangement joins TRBV6-2 or TRBV6-3 to TRBJ2-3; no clear D. With 5 bases removed from V and 11 bases from J, the gap between germline ends came to 14 bases. CDR1 and CDR2 from the germline V gene are MNHEY and SVGEGT. This CDR3 is 12 amino acids long. The CDR3 region has the DNA TGTGCCAGCAGTCCTGATCCCCCCAGGCAGTATTTT. Its translation is CASSPDPPRQYF.

This clonotype was counted many times. The chain combines TRBV7-9 with TRBJ2-1; TRBD2 matches 9 bases. Germline-derived CDR1 and CDR2 are SEHNR and FQNEAQ (reference sequence). J was trimmed by 12 bases and V by 7 bases; bases with no gene match: 19. The CDR3 sequence is 16 residues long. CDR3 sequence: CASTPIRASGVLAQFF. The CDR3 nucleotides are TGTGCCAGCACCCCTATTAGAGCTAGCGGGGTTCTGGCGCAGTTCTTC.

This clonotype has a count of ten or more. This chain links TRBV6-1 with TRBJ2-3, with 9 bases that match TRBD1. This CDR3 comprises 15 residues. CDR1 is MNHNS and CDR2 is SASEGT in the germline V gene. With V trimmed by 6 bases and J by 6 bases, 10 bases remained unmatched. Here the CDR3 DNA reads TGTGCCAGCAGCGAGTGGGACAGGGTCGGGGATACGCAGTATTTT. This encodes CASSEWDRVGDTQYF.

This clonotype was observed a few times. The rearrangement joins TRBV30 to TRBJ2-2, with D perhaps TRBD1 (5 bases). V lost 7 bases to trimming and J lost 0 bases, with 12 bases between them. Germline values: CDR1 GTSNPN, CDR2 SVGIG (reference sequence). The CDR3 has 14 residues. CDR3 in amino acids: CASQGYANTGELFF. The CDR3 DNA follows: TGTGCCTCCCAGGGCTACGCGAACACCGGGGAGCTGTTTTTT.

This clonotype has a count of ten or more. The chain combines TRBV9 with TRBJ2-1; TRBD2 matches 10 bases. Germline assignment: CDR1 SGDLS and CDR2 YYNGEE. The CDR3 is 16 residues long. Trimming took 1 base from V and 8 from J; bases not matched to a gene: 9. CDR3 amino acids: CASSVIAGGPTDEQFF. CDR3 sequence (DNA): TGTGCCAGCAGCGTAATAGCGGGAGGACCTACGGATGAGCAGTTCTTC.